These 6 T cell receptor beta chains were sequenced from one sample in a study of HIV-infected patients and healthy controls. TCRdb processed the 5' RACE reads anew with MiXCR; each CDR3 protein has one entry. Among around 18,000 distinct CDR3 sequences listed, about 16% were seen once. Sequencing used CD8+ T cells from blood. These receptors came from a human donor in good health.

This chain connects TRBV5-4 to TRBJ2-3, with 7 bases matching TRBD2. Unmatched junction bases numbered 12, after V lost 1 base and J lost 4 bases. CDR1 SGHNT and CDR2 YYREEE come from the germline V gene (reference sequence). The CDR3 contains 17 residues. The CDR3 spells CASSLLSAGVYADTQYF. CDR3 DNA: TGTGCCAGCAGCTTGTTATCGGCGGGAGTCTACGCAGATACGCAGTATTTT.

This clonotype was counted at least ten times. The rearrangement links TRBV20-1 to TRBJ2-7; no clear D. CDR3 length: 12 residues. V dropped 3 bases and J dropped 3 bases, with 9 bases sitting between them. Germline V gives CDR1 DFQATT, CDR2 SNEGSKA (reference sequence). The CDR3 reads CSASLHSYEQYF. Here the CDR3 DNA reads TGCAGTGCTAGCTTACATAGCTACGAGCAGTACTTC.

This clonotype was seen many times. This chain joins TRBV5-1 and TRBJ1-3, with D hard to call. Germline CDR1 SGHRS, CDR2 YFSETQ. The CDR3 has 16 residues. The ends were cut back, 2 bases at V and 0 bases at J, with 12 bases in the middle. The chain's CDR3 is CASSLKGGFSGNTIYF. In DNA, the CDR3 is TGCGCCAGCAGCTTAAAAGGTGGATTCTCTGGAAACACCATATATTTT.

Many counts were recorded for this clonotype. The chain combines TRBV19 with TRBJ2-2; D ambiguous. The V and J ends lost 5 bases and 4 bases respectively, with 11 bases between them. The CDR3 sequence is 14 residues long. Germline V gives CDR1 LNHDA, CDR2 SQIVND (reference sequence). In DNA, the CDR3 is TGTGCCAGTAGTGTAGGATCGGCCACCGGGGAGCTGTTTTTT. Its protein is CASSVGSATGELFF. Complete variable domain (other parts from reference TRBV19 and TRBJ2-2): DGGITQSPKYLFRKEGQNVTLSCEQNLNHDAMYWYRQDPGQGLRLIYYSQIVNDFQKGDIAEGYSVSREKKESFPLTVTSAQKNPTAFYLCASSVGSATGELFFGEGSRLTVL.

The table lists this clonotype with many counts. The J gene is TRBJ2-2, the V gene TRBV7-3, with a tentative D call TRBD2 (5 bases). This CDR3 comprises 15 residues. The germline V gene has CDR1 SGHTA and CDR2 FQGTGA. V was cut by 0 bases and J by 1 base, with 6 bases left in between. CDR3 in amino acids: CASSLTSGNTGELFF. CDR3 sequence (DNA): TGTGCCAGCAGCTTAACCAGCGGGAACACCGGGGAGCTGTTTTTT.

This clonotype was recorded at least ten times. The chain carries TRBV19 and TRBJ1-1, with D hard to call. The V gene lost 4 bases and the J gene lost 0 bases, with 6 bases spanning the gap. This CDR3 comprises 13 residues. Germline-derived CDR1 and CDR2 are LNHDA and SQIVND (reference sequence). The DNA for the CDR3 is TGTGCCAGTAGTACAACGGTGAACACTGAAGCTTTCTTT. Encoded protein: CASSTTVNTEAFF.